A selection of T cell receptor beta chains follows, all from one sample in a study of cytomegalovirus exposure and HLA in healthy donors. Generated by immunoSEQ multiplex PCR, the TCRdb table keeps only in-frame clones and is missing some. Among about 160,000 clones listed, roughly 84% were seen once. The sequenced material came from PBMCs. The receptor source for this set is a male donor in good health and CMV-seronegative. Both conserved end residues are part of each CDR3. The order of the fields is D gene, J gene, clone size, V gene, CDR3 protein, CDR3 DNA. A D gene is named only where the DNA matches it firmly. The size field is filled for only some rows; it gives once, few, many or a size class.

>TRBD1|TRBJ2-7|NA|TRBV6-1
CASSDPGQVYEQYF
TGTGCCAGCAGTGACCCGGGACAGGTTTACGAGCAGTACTTC
>TRBD1|TRBJ1-4|NA|TRBV27
CASSEQGALSEKLFF
TGTGCCAGCAGTGAACAGGGGGCGCTAAGTGAAAAACTGTTTTTT
>TRBD2|TRBJ2-7|NA|TRBV6-1
CASRGASGHYEQYF
TGTGCCAGCCGAGGGGCTAGCGGCCACTACGAGCAGTACTTC
>NA|TRBJ1-5|NA|TRBV4-1
CASSPQEGGNQPQHF
TGCGCCAGCAGCCCTCAAGAGGGAGGCAATCAGCCCCAGCATTTT
>TRBD1|TRBJ2-7|once|TRBV29-1
CSVDSRDRGNYEQYF
TGCAGCGTTGACTCTCGGGACAGGGGGAACTACGAGCAGTACTTC
>TRBD1|TRBJ1-2|NA|TRBV13
CASSFDRGLTSWRGYTF
TGTGCCAGCAGCTTCGACAGGGGGCTCACCTCCTGGAGGGGCTACACCTTC
>NA|TRBJ2-2|NA|TRBV11-3
CASSIQGSGELFF
TGTGCCAGCAGCATACAGGGATCCGGGGAGCTGTTTTTT
>TRBD1|TRBJ2-1|NA|TRBV5-6
CASSFGTDLLYNEQFF
TGTGCCAGCAGCTTCGGGACAGACTTGTTATACAATGAGCAGTTCTTC
>NA|TRBJ1-2|NA|TRBV6-5
CASSGESYGYTF
TGTGCCAGCAGCGGTGAGAGCTATGGCTACACCTTC
>TRBD2|TRBJ2-7|NA|TRBV7-9
CASSFSGGGEYEQYF
TGTGCCAGCAGCTTTAGCGGGGGAGGCGAGTACGAGCAGTACTTC
>NA|TRBJ2-7|NA|TRBV27
CASSFVMGGYEQYF
TGTGCCAGCAGTTTTGTTATGGGGGGCTACGAGCAGTACTTC
>NA|TRBJ1-5|once|TRBV27
CASSPHVGQPQHF
TGTGCCAGCAGCCCTCACGTCGGTCAGCCCCAGCATTTT
>NA|TRBJ1-5|once|TRBV6-5
CASRPTGNQPQHF
TGTGCCAGCAGACCCACAGGGAATCAGCCCCAGCATTTT
>TRBD2|TRBJ2-7|NA|TRBV9
CASSPSGGTEQYF
TGTGCCAGCAGCCCAAGCGGGGGGACCGAGCAGTACTTC
>NA|TRBJ1-5|few|TRBV25-1
CASSESGPNQPQHF
TGTGCCAGCAGTGAATCAGGTCCCAATCAGCCCCAGCATTTT
>TRBD1|TRBJ2-7|NA|TRBV7-9
CASSRQRQGAYEQYF
TGTGCCAGCAGCCGACAAAGACAGGGGGCGTACGAGCAGTACTTC
>NA|TRBJ1-4|NA|TRBV6-1
CASSEGQHNEKLFF
TGTGCCAGCAGTGAAGGACAGCATAATGAAAAACTGTTTTTT
>NA|TRBJ1-5|NA|TRBV6-5
CASSSDRQNGDQPQHF
TGTGCCAGCAGTTCCGACCGACAGAACGGCGATCAGCCCCAGCATTTT
>TRBD1|TRBJ1-3|once|TRBV7-8
CASSWDRRNTIYF
TGTGCCAGCAGCTGGGACAGGCGAAACACCATATATTTT
>TRBD1|TRBJ2-7|NA|TRBV28
CASSLRTGYPSYEQYF
TGTGCCAGCAGTTTACGGACAGGGTACCCATCCTACGAGCAGTACTTC
>NA|TRBJ1-1|NA|TRBV7-3
CASSLMSPAAGTEAFF
TGTGCCAGCAGCTTAATGTCTCCGGCGGCGGGCACTGAAGCTTTCTTT
>NA|TRBJ1-2|NA|TRBV19
CASTGSKTGYTF
TGTGCCAGTACAGGGTCTAAGACCGGCTACACCTTC
>NA|TRBJ1-1|NA|TRBV2
CASKIQTNTEAFF
TGTGCCAGCAAGATACAGACGAACACTGAAGCTTTCTTT
>TRBD1|TRBJ2-7|NA|TRBV7-9
CSSTATTGTGGEQYF
TGTTCCAGCACCGCTACCACCGGGACAGGGGGTGAGCAGTACTTC
>NA|TRBJ2-3|NA|TRBV7-3
CASSNTRRDTQYF
TGTGCCAGCAGCAACACTAGACGGGATACGCAGTATTTT
>NA|TRBJ2-7|NA|TRBV4-3
CASSRDKWYEQYF
TGCGCCAGCAGCAGGGACAAGTGGTACGAGCAGTACTTC
>NA|TRBJ1-6|NA|TRBV7-9
CASSSTPPIPYNSPLHF
TGTGCCAGCAGCTCCACGCCTCCTATTCCCTATAATTCACCCCTCCACTTT
>NA|TRBJ1-4|NA|TRBV5-4
CASGGFGEKLFF
TGTGCCAGCGGGGGGTTCGGTGAAAAACTGTTTTTT
>TRBD1|TRBJ2-2|NA|TRBV25-1
CASPGRTGRGRGELFF
TGTGCCAGCCCAGGGCGGACAGGGCGAGGTAGGGGGGAGCTGTTTTTT
>TRBD1|TRBJ1-1|NA|TRBV7-8
CASRDSGQKRTEAFF
TGTGCCAGCAGGGACTCGGGACAGAAAAGGACTGAAGCTTTCTTT
>TRBD1|TRBJ2-5|NA|TRBV6-5
CASSSPGGGETQYF
TGTGCCAGCAGTTCCCCAGGGGGCGGAGAGACCCAGTACTTC
>TRBD1|TRBJ2-7|NA|TRBV4-2
CASSPPGQGPHEQYF
TGTGCCAGCAGCCCCCCGGGACAGGGACCCCACGAGCAGTACTTC
>NA|TRBJ2-1|NA|TRBV7-9
CASSHARGSYNEQFF
TGTGCCAGCAGCCACGCCCGGGGCTCCTACAATGAGCAGTTCTTC
>NA|TRBJ2-1|NA|TRBV7-9
CSSSLVGGGRDNEQFF
TGTTCCAGCAGCTTAGTGGGGGGGGGCCGGGACAATGAGCAGTTCTTC
>NA|TRBJ1-4|NA|TRBV19
CASSLGANEKLFF
TGTGCCAGTAGTCTGGGAGCTAATGAAAAACTGTTTTTT
>TRBD1|TRBJ1-4|NA|TRBV7-6
CASPPRSLTRDRVRTNEKLFF
TGTGCCAGCCCCCCGCGATCCTTGACCCGGGACAGGGTGCGAACTAATGAAAAACTGTTTTTT
>TRBD2|TRBJ2-5|NA|TRBV9
CASSVGPRLAGAETQYF
TGTGCCAGCAGCGTAGGCCCCAGACTAGCGGGGGCCGAGACCCAGTACTTC
>NA|TRBJ2-5|NA|TRBV9
CASSAGRGGPSQETQYF
TGTGCCAGCAGCGCGGGGCGTGGAGGGCCCTCTCAAGAGACCCAGTACTTC
>NA|TRBJ2-2|NA|TRBV6-5
CASRLGNTGELFF
TGTGCCAGCAGACTCGGGAACACCGGGGAGCTGTTTTTT
>NA|TRBJ1-2|NA|TRBV19
CASSISEDSGYTF
TGTGCCAGTAGTATCTCTGAGGACAGCGGCTACACCTTC
>TRBD2|TRBJ2-3|NA|TRBV7-2
CASSSGLAGVAVTDTQYF
TGTGCCAGCAGCTCGGGACTAGCGGGAGTTGCGGTCACAGATACGCAGTATTTT
>NA|TRBJ1-1|NA|TRBV5-6
CASSSQGNTEAFF
TGTGCCAGCAGCTCCCAGGGGAACACTGAAGCTTTCTTT
>NA|TRBJ2-5|NA|TRBV5-1
CASRDGYGEAQYF
TGCGCCAGCAGGGACGGGTATGGGGAGGCCCAGTACTTC
>NA|TRBJ1-2|NA|TRBV28
CASSFRGRGNYGYTF
TGTGCCAGCAGTTTTAGGGGCAGGGGTAACTATGGCTACACCTTC
>NA|TRBJ2-7|NA|TRBV5-8
CASSFRAYEQYF
TGTGCCAGCAGCTTTCGTGCCTACGAGCAGTACTTC
>TRBD2|TRBJ2-7|NA|TRBV7-2
CASSPTSGGNSYEQYF
TGTGCCAGCAGCCCGACTAGCGGGGGAAACTCCTACGAGCAGTACTTC
>TRBD1|TRBJ1-2|NA|TRBV27
CASTPTGFGGYTF
TGTGCCAGCACCCCGACAGGGTTCGGAGGCTACACCTTC
>TRBD1|TRBJ1-1|NA|TRBV27
CASSFNRGRGTEAFF
TGTGCCAGCAGTTTCAACAGGGGGCGCGGCACTGAAGCTTTCTTT
>NA|TRBJ2-1|NA|TRBV10-1
CASSESGAGMSYNEQFF
TGCGCCAGCAGTGAGTCGGGGGCAGGGATGTCCTACAATGAGCAGTTCTTC
>NA|TRBJ2-4|NA|TRBV14
CASSQDRWGVKNIQYF
TGTGCCAGCAGCCAAGATAGGTGGGGCGTCAAAAACATTCAGTACTTC
>NA|TRBJ1-4|NA|TRBV6-5
CASSYIQGAEKLFF
TGTGCCAGCAGTTACATACAGGGAGCTGAAAAACTGTTTTTT
>NA|TRBJ2-5|NA|TRBV9
CASSLSGEEGETQYF
TGTGCCAGCAGCCTTTCCGGAGAGGAGGGGGAGACCCAGTACTTC
>NA|TRBJ2-5|NA|TRBV29-1
CSVDRFIAVTQETQYF
TGCAGCGTGGACCGGTTTATAGCGGTGACCCAAGAGACCCAGTACTTC